This T cell receptor beta chain was observed in a study of cytomegalovirus exposure and HLA in healthy donors. A multiplex PCR was run with 60 Vbeta primers and 13 Jbeta primers. Produced via immunoSEQ multiplex PCR; TCRdb's table is partial and in-frame only. This table has under 100,000 clones, around three quarters appearing once. The TCR sequence derives from a man between 40 and 49 years old in good health and CMV-seronegative. The specimen was PBMCs.

The DNA of the CDR3 is TGTGCCAGCAGCCCTATGATGAACACTGAAGCTTTCTTT. It yields the protein CASSPMMNTEAFF. The rearrangement links TRBV7-2 to TRBJ1-1; no reliable D call. CDR1 and CDR2 from the germline V gene are SGHTA and FQGNSA. The CDR3 is 13 residues long. Deletions cut 5 bases from V and 0 bases from J, with 7 bases between.